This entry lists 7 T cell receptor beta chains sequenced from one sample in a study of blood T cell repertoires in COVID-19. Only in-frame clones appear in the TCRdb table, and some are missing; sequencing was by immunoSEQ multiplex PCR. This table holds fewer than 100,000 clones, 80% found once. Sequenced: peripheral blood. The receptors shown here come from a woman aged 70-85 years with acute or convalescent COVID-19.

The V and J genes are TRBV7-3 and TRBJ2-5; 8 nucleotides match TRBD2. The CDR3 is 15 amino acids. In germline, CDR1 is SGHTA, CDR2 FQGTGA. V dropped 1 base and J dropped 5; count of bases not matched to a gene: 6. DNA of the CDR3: TGTGCCAGCAGCTTAAGGGGTAGCGGGGCCGAGACCCAGTACTTC. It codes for CASSLRGSGAETQYF.

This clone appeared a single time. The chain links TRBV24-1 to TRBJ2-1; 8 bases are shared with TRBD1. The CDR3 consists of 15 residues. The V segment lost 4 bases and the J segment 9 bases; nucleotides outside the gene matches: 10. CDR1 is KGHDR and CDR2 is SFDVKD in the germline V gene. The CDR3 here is CATSEDRIQGAEQFF. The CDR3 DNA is TGTGCCACCAGTGAAGACAGGATCCAGGGGGCTGAGCAGTTCTTC.

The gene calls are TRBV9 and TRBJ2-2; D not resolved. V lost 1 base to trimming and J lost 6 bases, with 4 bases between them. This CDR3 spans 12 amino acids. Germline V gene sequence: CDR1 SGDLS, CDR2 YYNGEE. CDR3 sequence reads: CASSVSAGELFF. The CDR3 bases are TGTGCCAGCAGCGTATCGGCCGGGGAGCTGTTTTTT.

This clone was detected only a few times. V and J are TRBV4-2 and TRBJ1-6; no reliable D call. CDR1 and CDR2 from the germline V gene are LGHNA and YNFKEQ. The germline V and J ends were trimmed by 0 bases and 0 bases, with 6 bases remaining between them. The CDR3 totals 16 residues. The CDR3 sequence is CASSQEASSYNSPLHF. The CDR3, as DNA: TGTGCCAGCAGCCAAGAAGCGAGCTCCTATAATTCACCCCTCCACTTT.

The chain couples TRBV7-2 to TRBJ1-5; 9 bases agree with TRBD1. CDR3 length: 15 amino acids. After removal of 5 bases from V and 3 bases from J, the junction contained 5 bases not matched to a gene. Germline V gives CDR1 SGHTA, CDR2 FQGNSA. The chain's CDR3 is CASSPWTGVNQPQHF. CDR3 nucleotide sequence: TGTGCCAGCAGCCCCTGGACAGGGGTCAATCAGCCCCAGCATTTT.

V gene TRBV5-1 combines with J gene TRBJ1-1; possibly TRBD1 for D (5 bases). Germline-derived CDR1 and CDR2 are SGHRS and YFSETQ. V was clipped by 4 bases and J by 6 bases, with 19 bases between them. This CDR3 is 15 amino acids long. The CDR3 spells CASSIEGGVLAEAFF. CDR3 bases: TGCGCCAGCAGCATAGAAGGAGGGGTGTTAGCTGAAGCTTTCTTT.

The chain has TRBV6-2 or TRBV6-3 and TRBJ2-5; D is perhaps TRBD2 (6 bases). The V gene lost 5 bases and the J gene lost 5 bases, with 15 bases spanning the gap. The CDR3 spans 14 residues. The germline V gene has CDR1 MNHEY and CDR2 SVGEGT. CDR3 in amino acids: CASSRMGLWETQYF. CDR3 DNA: TGTGCCAGCAGTAGGATGGGACTCTGGGAGACCCAGTACTTC.